This T cell receptor (beta chain) was sequenced for a study of OX40 agonist ivuxolimab in advanced cancers. Study-level background: As their treatment, patients were administered ivuxolimab, an agonistic anti-OX40 (CD134) antibody. From about 23 to 85 years was the age range, with a mean of around 57 years, and over 80% were male.

Trimming pared 10 bases from V and 4 bases from J, leaving 27 bases between. Germline CDR1 is WNHNN and CDR2 is SYGVQD (reference sequence). This CDR3 has 17 residues. Data came from immunoSEQ multiplex PCR; TCRdb stores just in-frame clones and leaves some out. This sample has about 2,900 clones, with about two thirds found just once. The clonotype was recovered from an adult with an advanced solid tumor such as melanoma, head and neck, liver or kidney cancer. The chain is built from TRBV10-1 and TRBJ2-3; D gene ambiguous. The sequences come from CD4+ or CD8+ T cells sorted from blood, collected in a trial of the OX40 agonist ivuxolimab. CDR3 nucleotide sequence: TGCGCCATCCACAACCAACCATCAGTTAAACTATCAGATACGCAGTATTTT. It is translated as CAIHNQPSVKLSDTQYF.